The 27 T cell receptor beta chains below were found in one sample sequenced in a study of cytomegalovirus exposure and HLA in healthy donors. Data came from immunoSEQ multiplex PCR; TCRdb stores just in-frame clones and leaves some out. The data contain 100,000 to 150,000 clones, 85% to 90% of them singletons. The source material was PBMCs. All receptors come from a woman between 18 and 29 years old in good health and CMV-seronegative.

The chain combines TRBV11-2 with TRBJ1-2; a possible D gene is TRBD1 (5 bases). Per the germline V gene, CDR1 is SGHAT and CDR2 is FQNNGV. Trimming pared 5 bases from V and 8 bases from J, leaving 15 bases between. There are 13 residues in the CDR3. In DNA form, the CDR3 reads TGTGCCAGCAGCATACAAGCAAGGGGAGGCTACACCTTC. Encoded protein: CASSIQARGGYTF.

The chain is built from TRBV18 and TRBJ2-3; 9 bases fit TRBD2. After removal of 3 bases from V and 5 bases from J, the junction contained 12 bases not matched to a gene. Germline-derived CDR1 and CDR2 are KGHSH and LQKENI. The CDR3 totals 17 residues. CDR3 residues: CASSPVAGAKRGDTQYF. CDR3 bases: TGTGCCAGCTCACCCGTAGCGGGGGCAAAACGTGGAGATACGCAGTATTTT.

The V and J genes are TRBV10-1 and TRBJ1-3; 7 bases map to TRBD1. Germline V CDR1 and CDR2: WNHNN, SYGVQD (reference sequence). The CDR3 has 15 amino acids. The ends lost 3 bases at V and 0 bases at J; junction bases unmatched: 2. This CDR3 reads CASSDGTDSGNTIYF. The CDR3, as DNA: TGCGCCAGCAGTGACGGGACAGACTCTGGAAACACCATATATTTT.

V and J are TRBV7-3 and TRBJ2-5; D unresolved. Trimming removed 5 bases from V and 6 bases from J, with 13 bases in between. CDR3 length: 13 amino acids. Germline V gives CDR1 SGHTA, CDR2 FQGTGA. CDR3 residues: CASSPGDHQTQYF. CDR3 DNA: TGTGCCAGCAGCCCAGGCGATCACCAGACCCAGTACTTC.

The chain is built from TRBV2 and TRBJ2-2; 8 nucleotides align to TRBD1. This CDR3 region has 13 residues. Germline CDR1 and CDR2: SNHLY and FYNNEI. The trim removed 6 bases at V and 5 bases at J, leaving 2 bases unmatched. CDR3 DNA sequence: TGTGCCAGCAGGGACAGGGAAACCGGGGAGCTGTTTTTT. Its translation is CASRDRETGELFF.

The V and J genes are TRBV10-3 and TRBJ2-7, with 7 bases aligning to TRBD2. Trimming at V came to 4 bases and at J to 3 bases, leaving 6 bases not matched to a gene. CDR1 is ENHRY and CDR2 is SYGVKD in the germline V gene. The length of the CDR3 is 14 residues. The CDR3: CAISVRGSGYEQYF. The CDR3, as DNA: TGTGCCATCAGTGTGCGGGGGTCGGGCTACGAGCAGTACTTC.

The chain has TRBV5-6 and TRBJ1-1, with 7 bases matching TRBD1. Germline values: CDR1 SGHDT, CDR2 YYEEEE. This CDR3 comprises 14 residues. J lost 4 bases, V lost 2 bases, and 5 bases had no gene match. CDR3 region: CASSFRQGSTEAFF. The CDR3 bases are TGTGCCAGCAGCTTCCGACAGGGTAGCACTGAAGCTTTCTTT.

This clone turned up a few times. The rearrangement joins TRBV6-1 to TRBJ2-2, with a possible D match to TRBD2 (6 bases). Germline assignment: CDR1 MNHNS and CDR2 SASEGT. The CDR3 runs 14 residues. V was pared by 11 bases and J by 1 base, with 14 bases between. The CDR3 sequence is CAGEAPGNTGELFF. CDR3 coding DNA: TGTGCCGGGGAGGCACCGGGGAACACCGGGGAGCTGTTTTTT.

CDR3 in DNA: TGTGCCAGCATCTTATTGGGCCTTGGGGGCTACACCTTC. This translates into CASILLGLGGYTF. The rearrangement joins TRBV2 to TRBJ1-2; D not resolved. Germline V gene sequence: CDR1 SNHLY, CDR2 FYNNEI. The CDR3 has 13 residues. V lost 7 bases, J lost 8 bases, and 17 bases lay in between.

The rearrangement joins TRBV18 to TRBJ1-2; the D gene is possibly TRBD1 (6 bases). The CDR3 totals 15 residues. Germline CDR1 is KGHSH and CDR2 is LQKENI. Trimming removed 3 bases at V and 3 bases at J, with 14 bases between. The DNA of the CDR3 is TGTGCCAGCTCACCGCTCATACAGGGAGACTATGGCTACACCTTC. It is translated as CASSPLIQGDYGYTF. Full variable domain (remainder filled in from reference TRBV18 and TRBJ1-2): NAGVMQNPRHLVRRRGQEARLRCSPMKGHSHVYWYRQLPEEGLKFMVYLQKENIIDESGMPKERFSAEFPKEGPSILRIQQVVRGDSAAYFCASSPLIQGDYGYTFGSGTRLTVV.

As concerns this clone: A junction boundary mismatches the germline segment, possibly from a read error. The chain couples TRBV18 to TRBJ2-1, with TRBD1 as a possible D gene (6 bases). This CDR3 is 12 amino acids long. The germline V gene encodes CDR1 KGHSH and CDR2 LQKENI. This CDR3 is CASSSDGQTPLF. CDR3 in DNA: TGTGCCAGCTCCTCCGATGGACAGACTCCACTCTTC. The variable domain in full, completed from reference TRBV18 and TRBJ2-1, reads NAGVMQNPRHLVRRRGQEARLRCSPMKGHSHVYWYRQLPEEGLKFMVYLQKENIIDESGMPKERFSAEFPKEGPSILRIQQVVRGDSAAYFCASSSDGQTPLFGPGTRLTVL.

This clone turned up a few times. The rearrangement links TRBV14 to TRBJ2-2, with a weak D call TRBD2 (5 bases). The V gene's germline CDR1 is SGHDN and CDR2 FVKESK. V was trimmed by 10 bases and J by 5 bases, leaving 14 bases between them. This CDR3 comprises 13 residues. CDR3 sequence reads: CATSEAVTGELFF. The CDR3 DNA follows: TGTGCCACGTCCGAAGCGGTAACCGGGGAGCTGTTTTTT.

The CDR3 DNA is TGCGCCAGCAGCCAAATTACAGGGGGGGGCACTGAAGCTTTCTTT. Translation: CASSQITGGGTEAFF. This chain uses TRBV4-1 with TRBJ1-1; 8 bases map to TRBD1. The CDR3 is 15 residues long. Germline values: CDR1 MGHRA, CDR2 YSYEKL. Trimming removed 2 bases from V and 4 bases from J; junction bases left unmatched: 6.

This chain links TRBV19 with TRBJ2-1, with D possibly being TRBD2 (6 bases). V was clipped by 4 bases and J by 1 base, with 32 bases between them. The germline V gene has CDR1 LNHDA and CDR2 SQIVND (reference sequence). The CDR3 totals 22 residues. CDR3 in amino acids: CASSTPGRESRELSESYNEQFF. In nucleotides, the CDR3 is TGTGCCAGTAGTACACCGGGCAGGGAATCCCGGGAGTTATCCGAATCCTACAATGAGCAGTTCTTC.

This clone was observed a single time. The genes are TRBV5-1 and TRBJ1-2; 8 bases are a match to TRBD1. The germline V gene has CDR1 SGHRS and CDR2 YFSETQ. This CDR3 is built from 13 residues. The junction had 3 bases not matched to a gene; V was cut back by 3 bases and J by 5 bases. The CDR3 DNA follows: TGCGCCAGCAGCTACACAGGGGGTTATGGCTACACCTTC. Translation gives CASSYTGGYGYTF.

In DNA, the CDR3 is TGTGCCAGCGGACCACTAGCGGTAGATACGCAGTATTTT. It encodes CASGPLAVDTQYF. This chain uses TRBV7-2 with TRBJ2-3, with 8 positions matching TRBD2. Losses at the gene ends were 8 bases for V and 5 bases for J; bases not matched to a gene: 6. This CDR3 has 13 residues. CDR1 is SGHTA, CDR2 FQGNSA, per germline.

V usage is TRBV5-1 and J usage is TRBJ1-1; D possibly corresponds to TRBD1 (6 bases). The CDR3 runs 14 residues. Germline CDR1 and CDR2: SGHRS and YFSETQ. V lost 1 base, J lost 2 bases, and 9 bases lay in between. In nucleotides, the CDR3 is TGCGCCAGCAGCTTGATAGGGGGAAACACTGAAGCTTTCTTT. This codes for CASSLIGGNTEAFF.

This clone was detected a few times. This sample includes further DNA sequences coding for the same CDR3. The gene calls are TRBV5-4 and TRBJ2-5; 9 positions agree with TRBD1. The junction had 3 bases not matched to a gene; V was cut back by 4 bases and J by 2 bases. The germline V gene encodes CDR1 SGHNT and CDR2 YYREEE (reference sequence). The CDR3 sequence is 14 residues long. CDR3 in amino acids: CASSLQGAQETQYF. As DNA, the CDR3 is TGTGCCAGCAGCCTACAGGGGGCGCAAGAGACCCAGTACTTC.

The V and J genes are TRBV2 and TRBJ1-2; 9 bases map to TRBD1. CDR3 length equals 14 residues. Germline V gives CDR1 SNHLY, CDR2 FYNNEI. J was trimmed by 7 bases and V by 8 bases; bases with no gene match: 11. The CDR3 nucleotides read TGTGCCAGCTCCAGGGACAGGGAGACGGGTGGCTACACCTTC. Translating it yields CASSRDRETGGYTF.

The chain joins TRBV28 to TRBJ2-7, with TRBD2 matching over 10 bases. Germline loops: CDR1 MDHEN, CDR2 SYDVKM. The CDR3 loop spans 16 amino acids. The ends lost 5 bases at V and 8 bases at J; junction bases unmatched: 15. The CDR3 DNA sequence: TGTGCCAGCAGTCCAACCCCCGGACTAGCGGAATCTCAGCAGTACTTC. Translated: CASSPTPGLAESQQYF.

This chain joins TRBV5-1 and TRBJ1-3; D possibly corresponds to TRBD1 (6 bases). Trimming stripped 4 bases from V and 1 base from J, with 9 bases between. CDR1 and CDR2 from the germline V gene are SGHRS and YFSETQ. The CDR3 runs 14 residues. For the CDR3, the DNA is TGCGCCAGCAGCCGAGGACAGTCTGGAAACACCATATATTTT. As protein: CASSRGQSGNTIYF.

This sequence joins TRBV5-4 and TRBJ2-4; TRBD2 aligns across 12 bases. Trimming at V came to 4 bases and at J to 0 bases, leaving 8 bases not matched to a gene. Germline V gene sequence: CDR1 SGHNT, CDR2 YYREEE (reference sequence). The CDR3 length is 18 residues. This CDR3 is CASSGLAGGPLAKNIQYF. The CDR3 DNA sequence: TGTGCCAGCAGCGGTCTAGCGGGGGGGCCACTAGCCAAAAACATTCAGTACTTC.

The genes are TRBV28 and TRBJ1-2; 7 positions match TRBD1. CDR3 length: 14 residues. CDR1 and CDR2 (germline): MDHEN, SYDVKM. With V trimmed by 2 bases and J by 4 bases, 4 bases remained unmatched. CDR3 residues: CASSLVDRAYGYTF. CDR3 coding DNA: TGTGCCAGCAGTTTAGTTGACAGGGCCTATGGCTACACCTTC.

The rearrangement joins TRBV6-1 to TRBJ1-3; 7 positions agree with TRBD1. CDR1 and CDR2 (germline): MNHNS, SASEGT. V trimming: 4 bases; J trimming: 5 bases; junction bases outside the gene matches: 20. The CDR3 runs to 19 residues. The CDR3 is CASSGGQEESGAVRNTIYF. Written as DNA, the CDR3 is TGTGCCAGCAGTGGAGGACAGGAGGAATCCGGGGCAGTGAGAAACACCATATATTTT.

J is TRBJ2-4 and V is TRBV6-6; TRBD1 matches 10 bases. The V gene end was trimmed by 6 bases and the J gene end by 5 bases; junction bases not matched to a gene: 10. Germline-derived CDR1 and CDR2 are MNHNY and SVGAGI (reference sequence). The CDR3 extends over 16 amino acids. In DNA form, the CDR3 reads TGTGCCAGCAGCCTCAGGGGGACAGGGGCTGAAAACATTCAGTACTTC. Its translation: CASSLRGTGAENIQYF.

The rearrangement links TRBV9 to TRBJ2-1; 12 bases align to TRBD2. With V trimmed by 2 bases and J by 8 bases, 11 bases remained unmatched. CDR1 SGDLS and CDR2 YYNGEE come from the germline V gene. This CDR3 spans 17 amino acids. The CDR3: CASSVDVTSGGGYEQFF. The CDR3 DNA sequence: TGTGCCAGCAGCGTCGACGTGACTAGCGGGGGAGGATATGAGCAGTTCTTC.

This rearrangement joins TRBV2 to TRBJ2-1; 10 nucleotides line up with TRBD2. CDR3 length equals 14 residues. V shed 4 bases and J 4 bases; nucleotides not matched to a gene: 1. CDR1 is SNHLY, CDR2 FYNNEI, per germline. The CDR3 region has the DNA TGTGCCAGCAGTGGGACTAGCGGATACAATGAGCAGTTCTTC. Translation: CASSGTSGYNEQFF.